This entry features one T cell receptor beta chain sequence. Its antigen remains unidentified. Though probably carrying unrecorded immune exposures, donors were nominally healthy at sampling. The PCR ran on 60 Vbeta and 13 Jbeta primers. Repertoires were generated with immunoSEQ multiplex PCR, while TCRdb's copy carries only in-frame clones and drops some. The sample gives some 42,000 clones, roughly 47% of which show up once; 9% to 14% is in the top ten. The sample is drawn from a study of cytomegalovirus exposure and HLA in healthy donors. The overall study: An early data release held tens of millions of unique TCRs from HLA-typed donors.

The study's findings and limits: For most TCR sequences rarity was the rule, although some public TCRs occurred in many donors. The study recorded 150 to 200 TCR beta chains that were cytomegalovirus-associated.

The receptor's source is a human donor in good health. The specimen sequenced was PBMCs.

The CDR3 coding sequence is TGTGCCAGCAGCCAAGATTGGACTACAGACACCGGGGAGCTGTTTTTT. Its translation is CASSQDWTTDTGELFF. This chain links TRBV4-2 with TRBJ2-2; D might be TRBD2 (6 bases). V was trimmed by 0 bases and J by 3 bases, leaving 11 bases between them. The CDR3 has 16 amino acids. Per the germline V gene, CDR1 is LGHNA and CDR2 is YNFKEQ.